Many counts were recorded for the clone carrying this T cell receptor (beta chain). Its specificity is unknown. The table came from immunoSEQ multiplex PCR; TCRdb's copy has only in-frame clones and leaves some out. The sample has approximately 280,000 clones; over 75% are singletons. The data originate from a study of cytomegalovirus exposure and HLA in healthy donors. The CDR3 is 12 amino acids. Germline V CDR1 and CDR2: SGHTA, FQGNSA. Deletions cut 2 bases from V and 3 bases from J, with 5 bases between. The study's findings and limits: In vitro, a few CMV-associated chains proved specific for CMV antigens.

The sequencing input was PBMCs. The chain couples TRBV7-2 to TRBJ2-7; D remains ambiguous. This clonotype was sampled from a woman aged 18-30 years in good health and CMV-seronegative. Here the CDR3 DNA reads TGTGCCAGCAGCTTATCATTCTACGAGCAGTACTTC. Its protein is CASSLSFYEQYF.